This T cell receptor beta chain was profiled in a study of cytomegalovirus exposure and HLA in healthy donors. Study-wide points: In vitro testing confirmed three CMV-associated chains as specific for CMV antigens.

The PCR used 60 Vbeta and 13 Jbeta primers. The repertoire was sequenced with immunoSEQ multiplex PCR; TCRdb's copy has only in-frame clones and lacks some. Among 100,000 to 150,000 clones, about 81% were seen once, and the ten largest hold approximately 9.6%. About this clone: Antigen: not known.

This clonotype was sampled from a woman in her 50s in good health and CMV-seropositive. The sample was PBMCs.

The chain's CDR3 is CASSSGQGGEQYF. As DNA, the CDR3 is TGTGCCAGCAGCAGCGGACAGGGAGGCGAGCAGTACTTC. This chain connects TRBV7-2 to TRBJ2-7; 8 positions match TRBD1. Per the germline V gene, CDR1 is SGHTA and CDR2 is FQGNSA. V was pared by 5 bases and J by 6 bases, with 6 bases of the junction left unmatched. The CDR3 has 13 residues.